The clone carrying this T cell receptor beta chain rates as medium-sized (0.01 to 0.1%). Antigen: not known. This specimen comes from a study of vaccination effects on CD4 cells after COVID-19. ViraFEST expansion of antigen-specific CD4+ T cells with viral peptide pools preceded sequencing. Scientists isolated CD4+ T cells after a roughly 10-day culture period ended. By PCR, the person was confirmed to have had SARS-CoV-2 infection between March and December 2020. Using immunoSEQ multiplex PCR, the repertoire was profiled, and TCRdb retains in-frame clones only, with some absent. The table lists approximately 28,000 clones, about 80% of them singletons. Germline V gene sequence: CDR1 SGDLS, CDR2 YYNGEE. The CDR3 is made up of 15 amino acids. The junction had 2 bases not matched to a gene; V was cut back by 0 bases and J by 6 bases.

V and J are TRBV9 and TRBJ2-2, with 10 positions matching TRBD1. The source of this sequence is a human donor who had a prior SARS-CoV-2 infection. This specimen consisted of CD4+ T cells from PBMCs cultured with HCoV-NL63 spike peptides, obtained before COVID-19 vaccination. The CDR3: CASSVGDRGAGELFF. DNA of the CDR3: TGTGCCAGCAGCGTAGGGGACAGGGGAGCCGGGGAGCTGTTTTTT. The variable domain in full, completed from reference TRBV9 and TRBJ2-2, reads DSGVTQTPKHLITATGQRVTLRCSPRSGDLSVYWYQQSLDQGLQFLIQYYNGEERAKGNILERFSAQQFPDLHSELNLSSLELGDSALYFCASSVGDRGAGELFFGEGSRLTVL.